The source of this TCR beta chain is a study of blood T cell repertoires in COVID-19. Background on the study: Specimens from acute and convalescent COVID-19 originated in the United States, Italy and Spain.

Profiling relied on immunoSEQ multiplex PCR, and the TCRdb table lists in-frame clones only, not all of them. This sample has 100,000 or so clones; roughly 88% occur once, and the top ten carry around 5%. This clonotype originated in a human donor in a cohort sampled during active COVID-19. The sample comprised peripheral blood.

The CDR3 is CASSVGGTSSYEQYF. CDR3 DNA: TGTGCCAGCAGCGTAGGGGGCACGAGCTCCTACGAGCAGTACTTC. The V and J genes are TRBV9 and TRBJ2-7, with D perhaps matching TRBD1 (5 bases). The CDR3 extends over 15 amino acids. Trimming shortened V by 0 bases and J by 0 bases, and 10 bases separated the two germline ends. From germline, CDR1 is SGDLS and CDR2 YYNGEE.